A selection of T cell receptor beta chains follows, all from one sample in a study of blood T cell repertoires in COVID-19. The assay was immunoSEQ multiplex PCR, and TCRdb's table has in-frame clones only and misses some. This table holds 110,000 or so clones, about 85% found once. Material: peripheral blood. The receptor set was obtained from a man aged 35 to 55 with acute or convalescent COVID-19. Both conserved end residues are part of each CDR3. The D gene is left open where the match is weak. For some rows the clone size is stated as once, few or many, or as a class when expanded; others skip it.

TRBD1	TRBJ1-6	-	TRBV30	TGTGCCTGGAGAGCAGGACAGGGTTTGGACTCACCCCTCCACTTT	CAWRAGQGLDSPLHF
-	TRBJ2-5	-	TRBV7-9	TGTGCCAGCATCCCCTTAAAAGAGAACCAAGAGACCCAGTACTTC	CASIPLKENQETQYF
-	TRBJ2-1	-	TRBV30	TGTGCCTGGAGGGATCACAGGGAGAGGGGGGGCTACAATGAGCAGTTCTTC	CAWRDHRERGGYNEQFF
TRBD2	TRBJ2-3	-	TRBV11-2	TGTGCCAGCAGCTTACTAGCGGTTCCAGATACGCAGTATTTT	CASSLLAVPDTQYF
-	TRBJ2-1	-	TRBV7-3	TGTGCCAGCAGCTTATTATCTAGCTCCTACAATGAGCAGTTCTTC	CASSLLSSSYNEQFF
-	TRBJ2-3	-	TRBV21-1	TGTGCCAGCAGCAAATGTTCCCAGGGCGGGGGGCGGTACACAGATACGCAGTATTTT	CASSKCSQGGGRYTDTQYF
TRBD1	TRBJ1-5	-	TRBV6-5	TGTGCCAGTGGTGCCGGGACAGGGGATAGTCAGCCCCAGCATTTT	CASGAGTGDSQPQHF
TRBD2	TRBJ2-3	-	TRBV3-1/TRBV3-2	TGTGCCAGCAGCGAAGGACTAGCTTCAGATACGCAGTATTTT	CASSEGLASDTQYF
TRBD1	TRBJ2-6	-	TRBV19	TGTGCCAGTAGACCAACAGGGGGCGCTGGGGCCAACGTCCTGACTTTC	CASRPTGGAGANVLTF
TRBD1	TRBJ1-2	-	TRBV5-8	TGTGCCAGCAGCTCTTGGACAGGGGCTGAGGGCTACACCTTC	CASSSWTGAEGYTF
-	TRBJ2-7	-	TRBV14	TGTGCCAGCAGCCCAAGGACAGCCTACGAGCAGTACTTC	CASSPRTAYEQYF
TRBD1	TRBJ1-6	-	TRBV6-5	TGTGCCAGCAGGAGCAACAGGGGTTCGGCCCTCCACTTT	CASRSNRGSALHF
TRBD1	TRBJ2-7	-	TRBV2	TGTGCCAGCAGTACCCGGGACAGGGGTACCTACGAGCAGTACTTC	CASSTRDRGTYEQYF
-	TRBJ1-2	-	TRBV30	TGTGCCTGGAGTCCACAAGCGTCCTATGGCTACACCTTC	CAWSPQASYGYTF
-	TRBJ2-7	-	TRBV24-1	TGTGCCACCAGTGACAGGGCAGTAGGCCACGAGCAGTACTTC	CATSDRAVGHEQYF
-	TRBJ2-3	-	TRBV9	TGTGCCAGCAGCGACTGGGGGGGCACTGATACGCAGTATTTT	CASSDWGGTDTQYF
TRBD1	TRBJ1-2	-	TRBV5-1	TGCGCCAGCAGCTTGGCATTCGGGACAGCTTATAACTATGGCTACACCTTC	CASSLAFGTAYNYGYTF
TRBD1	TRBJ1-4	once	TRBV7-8	TGTGCCAGCAGCCAAGGACAGGGAGGAGGTACAACTAATGAAAAACTGTTTTTT	CASSQGQGGGTTNEKLFF
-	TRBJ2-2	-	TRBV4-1	TGCGCCAGCAGCCAAGATAGGACTGGTCTTACGAGATCGGTGGGCGGGGAGCTGTTTTTT	CASSQDRTGLTRSVGGELFF
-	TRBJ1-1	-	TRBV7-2	TGTGCCAGCAGCCGGGGGGCGGTCACTGAAGCTTTCTTT	CASSRGAVTEAFF
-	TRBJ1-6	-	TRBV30	TGTGCCTGGAGCGCAGGACAGTATAATTCACCCCTCCACTTT	CAWSAGQYNSPLHF
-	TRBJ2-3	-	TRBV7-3	TGTGCCAGCAGCTTAATTGGGGGCGGCACAGATACGCAGTATTTT	CASSLIGGGTDTQYF
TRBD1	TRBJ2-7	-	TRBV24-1	TGTGCCACCAGTGATTCGGGGACAGGGGGGAACGAGCAGTACTTC	CATSDSGTGGNEQYF
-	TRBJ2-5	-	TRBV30	TGTGCCTGGGACTGGGTACTAGGTTCGGCGGAGACCCAGTACTTC	CAWDWVLGSAETQYF
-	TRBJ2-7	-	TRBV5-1	TGCGCCAGCAGCACAACCTACGAGCAGTACTTC	CASSTTYEQYF
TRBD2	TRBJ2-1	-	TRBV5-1	TGCGCCAGCAGCGACTTAGCGGGGGGGCCGGGCTACAATGAGCAGTTCTTC	CASSDLAGGPGYNEQFF
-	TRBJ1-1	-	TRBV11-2	TGTGCCAGCAGCAAAACCGGGTTTAACACTGAAGCTTTCTTT	CASSKTGFNTEAFF
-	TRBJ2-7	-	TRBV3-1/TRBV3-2	TGTGCCAGCAGCCAAGGGCTAGCTTCCTACGAGCAGTACTTC	CASSQGLASYEQYF
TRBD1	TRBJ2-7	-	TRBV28	TGTGCCAGCAGTTTGGGACCGGGACAGGGGGCGCCGAGGCAGTACTTC	CASSLGPGQGAPRQYF
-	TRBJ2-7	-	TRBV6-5	TGTGCCAGCAGTTCGACAACCTACGAGCAGTACTTC	CASSSTTYEQYF
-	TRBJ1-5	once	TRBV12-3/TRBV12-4	TGTGCCAGCAGTTTAACAGTCAATCAGCCCCAGCATTTT	CASSLTVNQPQHF
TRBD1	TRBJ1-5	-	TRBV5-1	TGCGCCAGCAGCTGGACAGGGACAGGGCCCCAGCATTTT	CASSWTGTGPQHF
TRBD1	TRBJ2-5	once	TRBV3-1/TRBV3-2	TGTGCCAGCAGCAGAGGACAGGGACAAGAGACCCAGTACTTC	CASSRGQGQETQYF
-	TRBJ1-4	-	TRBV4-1	TGCGCCAGCAGCCAAGTTATTGGTCAGGATGAAAAACTGTTTTTT	CASSQVIGQDEKLFF
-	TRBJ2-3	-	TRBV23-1	TGCGCCAGCAGTCAAACCATCCCCCGGGGTGGGGACACAGATACGCAGTATTTT	CASSQTIPRGGDTDTQYF
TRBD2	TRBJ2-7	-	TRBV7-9	TGTGCCAGCAGATCCGCCTCGGGGGGCTCCTACGAGCAGTACTTC	CASRSASGGSYEQYF
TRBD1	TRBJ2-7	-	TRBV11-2	TGTGCCAGCAGCTCACTGAGTAGTAAGCCGGGACAGGCGTCCTACGAGCAGTACTTC	CASSSLSSKPGQASYEQYF
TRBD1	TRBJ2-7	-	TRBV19	TGTGCCAGTAGCCCCTCGGGGACAGGGTTGCAGTACTTC	CASSPSGTGLQYF
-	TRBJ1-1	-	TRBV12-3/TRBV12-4	TGTGCCAGCAGTTTAGGAGAGGTTAAAGCTTTCTTT	CASSLGEVKAFF
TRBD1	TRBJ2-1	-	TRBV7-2	TGTGCCAGCAGCTTAGTGGGGACAGGGTTCTACAATGAGCAGTTCTTC	CASSLVGTGFYNEQFF
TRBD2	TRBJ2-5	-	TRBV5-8	TGTGCCAGCAGCTTGTTTGCGCTAGCGGGGCAAGAGACCCAGTACTTC	CASSLFALAGQETQYF
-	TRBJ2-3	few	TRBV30	TGTGCCTGGAGTGTACCAAGAGTCTATGCAGATACGCAGTATTTT	CAWSVPRVYADTQYF
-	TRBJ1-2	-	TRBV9	TGTGCCAGCATGGGGCCGGCTAATGGCTACACCTTC	CASMGPANGYTF
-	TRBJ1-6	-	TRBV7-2	TGTGCCAGCAGCTTCGGGGTCAGCTCCTATAATTCACCCCTCCACTTT	CASSFGVSSYNSPLHF
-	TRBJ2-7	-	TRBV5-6	TGTGCCAGCAGCCTCGTTGTGGCAGGGGCCTACGAGCAGTACTTC	CASSLVVAGAYEQYF
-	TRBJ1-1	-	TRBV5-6	TGTGCCAGCAGCTCGTTGACAGCCCCGAACACTGAAGCTTTCTTT	CASSSLTAPNTEAFF
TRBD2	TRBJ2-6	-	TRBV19	TGTGCCAGTTGTCGGGGGGGCGCTGGGGCCAACGTCCTGACTTTC	CASCRGGAGANVLTF
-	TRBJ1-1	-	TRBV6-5	TGTGCCAGCACCCCACCGGGACAAGAAGAAGCTTTCTTT	CASTPPGQEEAFF
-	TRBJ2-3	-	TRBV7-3	TGTGCCAGCAGCTTCGGGACTTCCTATGGCACAGATACGCAGTATTTT	CASSFGTSYGTDTQYF
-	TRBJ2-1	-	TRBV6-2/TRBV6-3	TGTGCCAGCAGCCGAATCGCGGGGACGGCGCTCTTC	CASSRIAGTALF
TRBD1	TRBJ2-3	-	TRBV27	TGTGCCAGCAGGAGGGACAGGGGGCCCGATACGCAGTATTTT	CASRRDRGPDTQYF